This is a list of T cell receptor beta chains from one sample in a study of response to subunit inactivated influenza vaccine. TCRdb passed the RT-PCR reads through MiXCR, listing each CDR3 protein once. The sample lists roughly 570,000 distinct CDR3 sequences, 14% occurring once. The specimen comprised PBMCs from blood, sampled roughly 12 days after vaccination. The source is a man between 50 and 59 years old who received an inactivated influenza vaccine. Each CDR3 is given with its conserved first and last residue. A D gene is named only where the DNA matches it firmly. The size field is filled for only some rows; it gives once, few, many or a size class.

>few|TRBV28|TRBD2|TRBJ2-1
CASSPGTSGSNYNEQFF
TGTGCCAGCAGCCCCGGGACTAGCGGGAGTAACTACAATGAGCAGTTCTTC
>NA|TRBV11-1|NA|TRBJ2-5
CASSPTRQETQYF
TGTGCCAGCAGCCCAACAAGACAAGAGACCCAGTACTTC
>NA|TRBV11-2|NA|TRBJ2-5
CASSLAGSVPYF
TGTGCCAGCAGCTTAGCCGGTAGTGTCCCGTACTTC
>NA|TRBV20-1|TRBD2|TRBJ2-1
CSAPYSGSTNEQFF
TGCAGTGCGCCATATAGCGGGAGTACGAATGAGCAGTTCTTC
>NA|TRBV4-2|NA|TRBJ2-2
CASSLRVGVGLVEGTGELFF
TGTGCCAGCAGCCTAAGGGTCGGGGTTGGGCTAGTGGAGGGCACCGGGGAGCTGTTTTTT
>NA|TRBV6-5|NA|TRBJ1-6
CASRRGREPLHF
TGTGCCAGCAGGCGTGGGAGGGAACCCCTCCACTTT
>NA|TRBV6-5|NA|TRBJ2-1
CASSYSIARNEQFF
TGTGCCAGCAGTTACTCGATCGCGAGAAATGAGCAGTTCTTC
>few|TRBV3-1|TRBD1|TRBJ1-4
CASSRRQGENEKLFF
TGTGCCAGCAGCCGCCGACAGGGGGAGAATGAAAAACTGTTTTTT
>NA|TRBV7-2|TRBD1|TRBJ1-5
CASSGRQGPQPQHF
TGTGCCAGCAGCGGACGACAGGGCCCTCAGCCCCAGCATTTT
>many|TRBV5-1|NA|TRBJ2-2
CASREGQTGELFF
TGCGCCAGCAGGGAGGGACAGACCGGGGAGCTGTTTTTT
>NA|TRBV4-3|NA|TRBJ2-5
CASSQVLGQLTYQETQYF
TGCGCCAGCAGCCAAGTTCTAGGGCAGTTGACGTACCAAGAGACCCAGTACTTC
>few|TRBV19|TRBD1|TRBJ1-6
CATQTGTGNSPLHF
TGTGCCACCCAAACCGGGACAGGGAATTCACCCCTCCACTTT
>NA|TRBV5-1|NA|TRBJ1-6
CASSLEYPNSPLHF
TGCGCCAGCAGCTTGGAATACCCCAATTCACCCCTCCACTTT
>NA|TRBV5-5|NA|TRBJ2-2
CASSRAGGNVGELFF
TGTGCCAGCAGCAGGGCTGGGGGGAACGTCGGGGAGCTGTTTTTT
>NA|TRBV4-1|NA|TRBJ2-1
CASSQDSGNLEQFF
TGCGCCAGCAGCCAAGATTCCGGGAATCTCGAGCAGTTCTTC
>NA|TRBV10-3|TRBD2|TRBJ2-5
CAISGLARVETQYF
TGTGCCATCAGTGGACTAGCGAGAGTGGAGACCCAGTACTTC
>many|TRBV12-3/TRBV12-4|NA|TRBJ1-1
CASSLAGYTEAFF
TGTGCCAGCAGCTTAGCGGGGTACACTGAAGCTTTCTTT
>few|TRBV13|NA|TRBJ2-7
CASSPRVKTYEQYF
TGTGCCAGCAGCCCCCGGGTCAAGACCTACGAGCAGTACTTC
>NA|TRBV12-5|NA|TRBJ2-3
CASGLSTGSTDTQYF
TGTGCTAGTGGTTTGTCGACGGGTAGCACAGATACGCAGTATTTT
>NA|TRBV6-5|NA|TRBJ2-7
CASSYWAAGEQYF
TGTGCCAGCAGTTATTGGGCCGCGGGGGAGCAGTACTTC
>NA|TRBV5-5|NA|TRBJ2-2
CASSLVVRDLDTGELFF
TGTGCCAGCAGCTTGGTTGTCCGGGACCTAGACACCGGGGAGCTGTTTTTT
>NA|TRBV14|NA|TRBJ2-3
CASSQEAYYTDTQYF
TGTGCCAGCAGCCAAGAAGCTTACTACACAGATACGCAGTATTTT
>NA|TRBV12-3/TRBV12-4|NA|TRBJ1-1
CASTQRDWNTEAFF
TGTGCCAGCACCCAAAGGGACTGGAACACTGAAGCTTTCTTT
>many|TRBV15|NA|TRBJ1-2
CATSRQNYGGYTF
TGTGCCACCAGCAGACAAAATTACGGGGGCTACACCTTC
>few|TRBV6-1|NA|TRBJ2-3
CASSKIGSFTDTQYF
TGTGCCAGCAGTAAGATCGGGAGTTTCACAGATACGCAGTATTTT
>NA|TRBV28|NA|TRBJ1-2
CASRTPSDSLYGYTF
TGTGCCAGCAGGACCCCCAGTGACAGCCTCTATGGCTACACCTTC
>few|TRBV12-3/TRBV12-4|NA|TRBJ2-5
CASSLAPGRETQYF
TGTGCCAGCAGTTTAGCCCCGGGACGGGAGACCCAGTACTTC
>many|TRBV15|NA|TRBJ2-2
CATSRDKGVNTGELFF
TGTGCCACCAGCAGAGATAAAGGAGTGAACACCGGGGAGCTGTTTTTT
>few|TRBV14|NA|TRBJ2-2
CASSQDLGTGELFF
TGTGCCAGCAGCCAAGATTTGGGGACCGGGGAGCTGTTTTTT
>few|TRBV18|NA|TRBJ2-5
CASSPLQMKETQYF
TGTGCCAGCTCACCACTACAAATGAAAGAGACCCAGTACTTC
>many|TRBV12-3/TRBV12-4|TRBD1|TRBJ2-7
CASSRQGQTYEQYF
TGTGCCAGCAGTCGCCAGGGACAGACCTACGAGCAGTACTTC
>NA|TRBV12-3/TRBV12-4|NA|TRBJ2-1
CASSLGAWGGDEQFF
TGTGCCAGCAGTTTAGGGGCGTGGGGGGGCGATGAGCAGTTCTTC
>few|TRBV20-1|TRBD2|TRBJ2-7
CSARGTSGGLFEQYF
TGCAGTGCTAGAGGGACTAGCGGGGGCCTTTTCGAGCAGTACTTC
>NA|TRBV29-1|NA|TRBJ1-1
CSVLTGVGTEAFF
TGCAGCGTTCTGACGGGGGTAGGGACTGAAGCTTTCTTT
>NA|TRBV4-2|NA|TRBJ1-5
CASSQGAGLTRRVNQPQHF
TGTGCCAGCAGCCAAGGGGCCGGACTGACACGTCGGGTCAATCAGCCCCAGCATTTT
>NA|TRBV14|NA|TRBJ2-1
CASSHLDESDNEQFF
TGTGCCAGCAGCCACCTGGACGAGTCTGACAATGAGCAGTTCTTC
>NA|TRBV6-2/TRBV6-3|TRBD2|TRBJ2-1
CASRGLAGGKNEQFF
TGTGCCAGCAGGGGACTAGCGGGAGGGAAAAATGAGCAGTTCTTC
>NA|TRBV24-1|TRBD2|TRBJ2-7
CATSEGLAGVYEQYF
TGTGCCACCAGTGAGGGACTAGCGGGAGTCTACGAGCAGTACTTC
>few|TRBV12-3/TRBV12-4|NA|TRBJ1-2
CASSSRGIIYGYTF
TGTGCCAGCAGTTCCAGGGGAATCATCTATGGCTACACCTTC